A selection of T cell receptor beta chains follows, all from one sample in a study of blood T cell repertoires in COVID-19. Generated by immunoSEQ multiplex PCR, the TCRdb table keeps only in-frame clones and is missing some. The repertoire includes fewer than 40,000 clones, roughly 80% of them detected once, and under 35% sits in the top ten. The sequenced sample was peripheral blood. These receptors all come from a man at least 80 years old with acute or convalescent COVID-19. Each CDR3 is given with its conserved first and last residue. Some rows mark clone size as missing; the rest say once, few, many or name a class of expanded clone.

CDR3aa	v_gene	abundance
CAADRFFSYEQYF	TRBV30	.
CASSVGGQGWNEQYF	TRBV9	.
CASSKRTGDSGNTIYF	TRBV3-1/TRBV3-2	.
CAWKSKTGTGGSNEQFF	TRBV30	.
CSVDRGEYGYTF	TRBV29-1	once
CASFQLRGEGEQYF	TRBV6-5	.
CASSDPKGALYEQYF	TRBV6-2/TRBV6-3	.
CASSSSTGMSNQPQHF	TRBV5-6	.
CSASNAGVSTDTQYF	TRBV20-1	.
CASSGELAGANEQFF	TRBV7-2	.
CSVEVVRGPGTEAFF	TRBV29-1	.
CASGLDRAGLADPVLQYF	TRBV12-5	.
CASSWATGGNEKLFF	TRBV6-5	.
CASSPGQTATNEKLFF	TRBV5-8	few
CASSLVLAGPNTGELFF	TRBV5-1	.
CASSLSLSYEQYF	TRBV7-2	.
CASSSAGTGGSGYTF	TRBV3-1/TRBV3-2	.
CASWRGRNQPQHF	TRBV6-5	.
CASSDGQYTGELFF	TRBV7-2	.
CARSIGGNGYTF	TRBV23-1	.
CALRTGAYEQYF	TRBV6-5	many
CASSSAEITDTQYF	TRBV6-6	.
CASSFTGQYTEAFF	TRBV7-2	medium-sized
CASSKAGGPYEQFF	TRBV25-1	.
CASDALGPYSNQPQHF	TRBV2	.
CAWTGGDGETQYF	TRBV30	.
CASSVTGGQPQHF	TRBV27	many
CASRDGLNEKLFF	TRBV5-1	.
CASSLRASGGRNYNEQFF	TRBV7-3	once
CASSRAGGAEEQYF	TRBV13	.
CSVARGVNTEAFF	TRBV29-1	.
CASSPKPQGDTQYF	TRBV5-1	.
CASSRDRINQPQHF	TRBV6-2/TRBV6-3	.
CASSTTGFNQPQHF	TRBV7-9	.
CASSLGQVGETQYF	TRBV6-5	.
CASSVEDRGRSVGNQPQHF	TRBV9	.